One sample yielded the 19 T cell receptor beta chains listed below, sequenced in a study of T cells in Graves' hyperthyroidism and ophthalmopathy. Amplification targeted TCR beta CDR3 regions from RNA transcripts. First-round RT-PCR targeting the TCR CDR3 was performed with the HTBI primer set. Each CDR3 protein is one row after TCRdb ran MiXCR on the multiplex PCR reads. This table has about 110,000 distinct CDR3 sequences, around a sixth appearing once. Sequenced input: blood. Receptors were obtained from a woman aged 45-65 years with Graves' hyperthyroidism.

This clonotype was recorded many times. V gene TRBV5-1 combines with J gene TRBJ2-5, with TRBD2 identical over 8 bases. The CDR3 is 15 residues long. In germline, CDR1 is SGHRS, CDR2 YFSETQ. V dropped 4 bases and J dropped 4; count of bases not matched to a gene: 9. The CDR3 DNA follows: TGCGCCAGCAGCAGAGAAGCGGGAGTAGGAGAGACCCAGTACTTC. It encodes CASSREAGVGETQYF.

This clonotype showed up many times. The chain links TRBV12-3 or TRBV12-4 to TRBJ1-1; D perhaps matches TRBD1 (6 bases). The CDR3 loop spans 20 amino acids. V lost 3 bases to trimming and J lost 0 bases, with 26 bases between them. The CDR3 spells CASSFAVWNSDGGLNTEAFF. Here the CDR3 DNA reads TGTGCCAGCAGTTTTGCGGTCTGGAACAGCGACGGGGGCTTGAACACTGAAGCTTTCTTT.

This clonotype was counted many times. This sequence joins TRBV5-5 and TRBJ2-2, with TRBD2 identical over 10 bases. The CDR3 sequence is 15 residues long. Germline lookup yields CDR1 SGHKS and CDR2 YYEKEE (reference sequence). V lost 3 bases and J lost 4; bases outside the gene matches: 3. The CDR3 nucleotides are TGTGCCAGCAGCTCCGGGACTAGCGTCACCGGGGAGCTGTTTTTT. It yields the protein CASSSGTSVTGELFF.

This clonotype was found a few times. This chain links TRBV4-1 with TRBJ1-4; 8 nucleotides agree with TRBD1. The CDR3 contains 16 residues. The germline V gene encodes CDR1 MGHRA and CDR2 YSYEKL. Losses at the gene ends were 3 bases for V and 7 bases for J; bases not matched to a gene: 10. The chain's CDR3 is CASSQGGDRGSEKLFF. As DNA, the CDR3 is TGCGCCAGCAGCCAGGGAGGAGACAGGGGAAGTGAAAAACTGTTTTTT.

This clonotype has a count of ten or more. This sequence joins TRBV10-3 and TRBJ2-3; TRBD2 matches at 12 bases. The germline CDR1 and CDR2 sequences are ENHRY and SYGVKD. The length of the CDR3 is 14 residues. V lost 5 bases, J lost 4 bases, and 1 base stayed unmatched. The CDR3 DNA follows: TGTGCCATCAGTCCTAGCGGGAGGGCAGATACGCAGTATTTT. It codes for CAISPSGRADTQYF.

This clonotype was detected many times. The chain employs TRBV12-3 or TRBV12-4 and TRBJ2-1; D is unresolved. This CDR3 has 11 residues. With 6 bases removed from V and 7 bases from J, the gap between germline ends came to 7 bases. CDR3 coding DNA: TGTGCCAGCAGCTTTACGAATGAGCAGTTCTTC. Translating gives CASSFTNEQFF.

In this sample, this clonotype turned up many times. The chain recombines TRBV28 with TRBJ2-1; 7 bases align to TRBD1. V shed 3 bases, J shed 9 bases, and the junction held 2 bases outside the gene matches. The CDR3 is 12 residues long. Germline lookup yields CDR1 MDHEN and CDR2 SYDVKM. DNA of the CDR3: TGTGCCAGCAGTTTGGGACAGCGTGAGCAGTTCTTC. Protein product: CASSLGQREQFF.

In its sample, this clonotype was seen many times. V gene TRBV30 combines with J gene TRBJ2-3; maybe TRBD2 (5 bases). The CDR3 extends over 13 amino acids. Germline V CDR1 and CDR2: GTSNPN, SVGIG (reference sequence). V was cut by 8 bases and J by 2 bases, with 14 bases left in between. CDR3 coding DNA: TGTGCCAGGTACAGCGGAAACACAGATACGCAGTATTTT. This gives the protein CARYSGNTDTQYF.

This clonotype occurred many times. This sequence joins TRBV28 and TRBJ2-5; tentatively, D is TRBD1 (6 bases). V lost 6 bases and J 4 bases, leaving 12 bases between the germline ends. Looked up from germline, CDR1 is MDHEN and CDR2 is SYDVKM. The CDR3 covers 13 residues. The CDR3 DNA reads TGTGCCAGCAGCCTCTTCAGGGGAGAGACCCAGTACTTC. Its protein is CASSLFRGETQYF. The full variable domain, its missing parts supplied by reference TRBV28 and TRBJ2-5, is DVKVTQSSRYLVKRTGEKVFLECVQDMDHENMFWYRQDPGLGLRLIYFSYDVKMKEKGDIPEGYSVSREKKERFSLILESASTNQTSMYLCASSLFRGETQYFGPGTRLLVL.

There are many counts of this clonotype. The chain links TRBV7-6 to TRBJ1-1; D ambiguous. CDR1 and CDR2 from the germline V gene are SGHVS and FNYEAQ. This CDR3 comprises 13 residues. Trimming cost V 5 bases and J 6 bases, with 13 bases left between them. Here the CDR3 reads CASSPIGGSEAFF. CDR3 DNA sequence: TGTGCCAGCAGCCCAATCGGAGGATCTGAAGCTTTCTTT.

J is TRBJ1-1 and V is TRBV5-1; 7 bases map to TRBD1. CDR3 length equals 16 residues. Looked up from germline, CDR1 is SGHRS and CDR2 is YFSETQ. V trimming: 3 bases; J trimming: 4 bases; junction bases outside the gene matches: 12. The CDR3 coding sequence is TGCGCCAGCAGCTATACCCCGATGACAGGGTCCACTGAAGCTTTCTTT. It encodes CASSYTPMTGSTEAFF.

This clonotype was found a few times. A much larger clone sits a single nucleotide away, making a read error possible. The rearrangement links TRBV29-1 to TRBJ1-1; D not resolved. CDR1 and CDR2 from the germline V gene are SQVTM and ANQGSEA. Trimming cost V 7 bases and J 3 bases, with 18 bases left between them. CDR3 length: 14 residues. The CDR3 region is CSAKHGSMDTEAFF. The DNA of the CDR3 is TGCAGCGCGAAACATGGGAGCATGGACACTGAAGCTTTCTTT.

This clonotype was observed at least ten times. The genes are TRBV12-3 or TRBV12-4 and TRBJ2-2; 11 bases match TRBD1. V gave up 6 bases and J gave up 7 bases; unmatched junction bases: 10. The CDR3 runs to 16 residues. CDR3 sequence: CASSLGQGAYGGELFF. CDR3 coding DNA: TGTGCCAGCAGCCTAGGACAGGGGGCCTATGGCGGGGAGCTGTTTTTT.

This clonotype was seen ten or more times. This sequence joins TRBV7-9 and TRBJ1-2; perhaps TRBD1 as D (5 bases). The germline V gene has CDR1 SEHNR and CDR2 FQNEAQ (reference sequence). V was shortened by 3 bases and J by 2 bases, with 10 bases between the two germline ends. The CDR3 is made up of 14 amino acids. The CDR3 loop reads CASSFLTGNYGYTF. The CDR3 DNA reads as TGTGCCAGCAGCTTCCTAACAGGAAACTATGGCTACACCTTC.

This clonotype was found many times. The chain employs TRBV3-1 and TRBJ1-1; D possibly corresponds to TRBD1 (5 bases). Trimming stripped 4 bases from V and 4 bases from J, with 13 bases between. CDR1 is LGHDT, CDR2 YNNKEL, per germline (reference sequence). CDR3 size: 14 residues. This CDR3 reads CASSPRPGSTEAFF. The CDR3 nucleotides read TGTGCCAGCAGCCCCCGGCCAGGGAGCACTGAAGCTTTCTTT.

The chain couples TRBV4-2 to TRBJ2-1; D not certain. The CDR3 is 16 residues long. Germline V gene sequence: CDR1 LGHNA, CDR2 YNFKEQ. Trimming pared 0 bases from V and 8 bases from J, leaving 17 bases between. The CDR3 nucleotides read TGTGCCAGCAGCCAAGATTACCGCCAAGGGTCGGATGAGCAGTTCTTC. As protein: CASSQDYRQGSDEQFF.

Written as DNA, the CDR3 is TGTGCCAGCTCACCTTCGCTAGCGGGAGCAAACATTCAGTACTTC. Its translation: CASSPSLAGANIQYF. The V call is TRBV18, the J call TRBJ2-4, with TRBD2 matching over 10 bases. CDR1 and CDR2 (germline): KGHSH, LQKENI. V lost 3 bases and J lost 6; bases outside the gene matches: 5. This CDR3 is built from 15 residues.

This clonotype was observed at least ten times. The V call is TRBV18, the J call TRBJ2-1, with TRBD2 matching 13 bases. The germline CDR1 and CDR2 sequences are KGHSH and LQKENI. The CDR3 loop spans 14 amino acids. With 5 bases clipped from V and 8 bases from J, the junction kept 3 bases outside the gene matches. In DNA, the CDR3 is TGTGCCAGCTCAGGACTAGCGGGAGCGGATGAGCAGTTCTTC. Translation: CASSGLAGADEQFF.

About this clonotype: A much more abundant neighbour one base away suggests this may be a read error. V gene TRBV30 combines with J gene TRBJ2-1; D gene ambiguous. V was pared by 1 base and J by 6 bases, with 13 bases between. CDR3 length: 14 residues. Germline lookup yields CDR1 GTSNPN and CDR2 SVGIG (reference sequence). The CDR3: CAWSEGFPCNEQFF. The CDR3 region has the DNA TGTGCCTGGAGTGAAGGGTTCCCCTGCAATGAGCAGTTCTTC.